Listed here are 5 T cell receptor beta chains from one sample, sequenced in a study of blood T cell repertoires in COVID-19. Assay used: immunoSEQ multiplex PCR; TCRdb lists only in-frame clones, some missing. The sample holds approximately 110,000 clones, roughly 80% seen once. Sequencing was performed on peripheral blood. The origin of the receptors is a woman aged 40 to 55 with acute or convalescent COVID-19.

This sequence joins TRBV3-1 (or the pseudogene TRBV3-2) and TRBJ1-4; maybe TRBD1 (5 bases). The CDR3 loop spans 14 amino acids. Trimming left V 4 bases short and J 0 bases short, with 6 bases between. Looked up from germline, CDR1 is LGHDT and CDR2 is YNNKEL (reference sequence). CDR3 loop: CASSPTATNEKLFF. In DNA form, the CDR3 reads TGTGCCAGCAGCCCGACAGCAACTAATGAAAAACTGTTTTTT.

The CDR3 protein is CASSSFRGGNTEAFF. The DNA of the CDR3 is TGTGCCAGTAGTAGTTTTAGGGGGGGAAACACTGAAGCTTTCTTT. The V and J genes are TRBV19 and TRBJ1-1, with D possibly being TRBD1 (6 bases). CDR3 size: 15 residues. V was cut by 4 bases and J by 2 bases, with 14 bases left in between. Germline lookup yields CDR1 LNHDA and CDR2 SQIVND (reference sequence).

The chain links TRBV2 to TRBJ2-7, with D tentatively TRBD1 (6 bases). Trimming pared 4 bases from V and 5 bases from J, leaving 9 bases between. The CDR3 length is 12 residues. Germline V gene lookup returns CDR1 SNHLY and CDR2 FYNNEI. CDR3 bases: TGTGCCAGCAGTGGGCAGGGGCACGAGCAGTACTTC. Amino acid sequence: CASSGQGHEQYF.

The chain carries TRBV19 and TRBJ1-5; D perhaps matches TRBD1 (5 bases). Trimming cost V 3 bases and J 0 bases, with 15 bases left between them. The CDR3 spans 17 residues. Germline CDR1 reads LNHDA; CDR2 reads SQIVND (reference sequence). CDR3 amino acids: CASSIYSSGISNQPQHF. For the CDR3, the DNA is TGTGCCAGTAGTATCTATAGTTCAGGGATTAGCAATCAGCCCCAGCATTTT.

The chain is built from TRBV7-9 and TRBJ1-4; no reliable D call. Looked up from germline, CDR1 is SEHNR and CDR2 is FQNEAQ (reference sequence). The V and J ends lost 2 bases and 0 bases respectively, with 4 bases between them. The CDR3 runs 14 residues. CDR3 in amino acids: CASSLTATNEKLFF. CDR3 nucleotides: TGTGCCAGCAGCTTAACGGCAACTAATGAAAAACTGTTTTTT.